This is a list of T cell receptor beta chains from one sample in a study of T cell changes during pregnancy in multiple sclerosis. Repertoires were generated with immunoSEQ multiplex PCR, while TCRdb's copy carries only in-frame clones and drops some. The table has fewer than 75,000 clones, 91% seen once. The sample was peripheral blood, taken after pregnancy. The source is a female donor in good health, enrolled as a control in a pregnancy study. Each CDR3 is given with its conserved first and last residue. A D gene is named only where the DNA matches it firmly. Only some rows state a clone size, as once, few, many or a class for expanded clones.

v_gene,d_gene,j_gene,len,abundance,CDR3nt,CDR3aa
TRBV5-8,NA,TRBJ1-2,17,NA,TGTGCCAGCAGCCCCCGGCTCGCGGGCCCAAAAGTGGATGGCTACACCTTC,CASSPRLAGPKVDGYTF
TRBV27,TRBD2,TRBJ2-4,15,NA,TGTGCCAGCAGTCCCGTAGGACTAGCGGAAAACATTCAGTACTTC,CASSPVGLAENIQYF
TRBV4-1,NA,TRBJ1-2,16,NA,TGCGCCAGCAGCCAACGCGGAGCTGTTACTAACTATGGCTACACCTTC,CASSQRGAVTNYGYTF
TRBV27,NA,TRBJ2-2,17,NA,TGTGCCAGCAGTTTATCGGTTAGAGCCCAGACTACCGGGGAGCTGTTTTTT,CASSLSVRAQTTGELFF
TRBV19,NA,TRBJ1-6,13,few,TGTGCCAGTAGTATGGAGGGGAATTCACCCCTCCACTTT,CASSMEGNSPLHF
TRBV5-1,TRBD2,TRBJ2-1,15,NA,TGCGCCAGCAAAGGGCTAGCGGGGGCCTACAATGAGCAGTTCTTC,CASKGLAGAYNEQFF
TRBV4-1,NA,TRBJ2-2,15,once,TGCGCCAGCAGCCCTATGGTTTCGGGCACCGGGGAGCTGTTTTTT,CASSPMVSGTGELFF
TRBV7-2,NA,TRBJ2-1,15,NA,TGTGCCAGCAGCCCATTAGCGCGCTCCTACAATGAGCAGTTCTTC,CASSPLARSYNEQFF
TRBV7-2,NA,TRBJ2-5,12,NA,TGTGCCAGCAGCCCCCTAGAAGAGACCCAGTACTTC,CASSPLEETQYF
TRBV11-3,NA,TRBJ2-3,14,NA,TGTGCCAGCACCATGGGACATCCCACAGATACGCAGTATTTT,CASTMGHPTDTQYF
TRBV15,NA,TRBJ1-2,14,NA,TGTGCCACCAGCCGTCCGGAGGGAGGCAAGGGCTACACCTTC,CATSRPEGGKGYTF
TRBV19,NA,TRBJ2-1,14,NA,TGTGCCAGTAGTATAGGACTAGCCTACAATGAGCAGTTCTTC,CASSIGLAYNEQFF
TRBV18,TRBD2,TRBJ2-7,16,NA,TGTGCCAGCTCACCTCTAGCGGGAGCGTTCTCCTACGAGCAGTACTTC,CASSPLAGAFSYEQYF
TRBV29-1,TRBD2,TRBJ2-2,17,NA,TGCAGCGTCCGCGGGACTAGCGGGAGCCCCTTACCCGGGGAGCTGTTTTTT,CSVRGTSGSPLPGELFF
TRBV7-8,TRBD1,TRBJ2-1,15,NA,TGTGCCAGCAGCTTAGCAGAGGGGGCATGGAATGAGCAGTTCTTC,CASSLAEGAWNEQFF
TRBV6-6,NA,TRBJ1-2,13,NA,TGTGCCAGCGGGGGGTGGGAAAACTATGGCTACACCTTC,CASGGWENYGYTF
TRBV6-4,TRBD1,TRBJ2-3,15,NA,TGTGCCAGCAGTGACGCAGGGGGCTCTGCAGATACGCAGTATTTT,CASSDAGGSADTQYF